This T cell receptor (beta chain) was profiled in a study of CD8 T cells in ankylosing spondylitis. Study-level results: A TCR beta motif made of about 8 highly homologous variants seemed typical of ankylosing spondylitis blood. Significantly higher representation of disease-linked clones was reported for matched ankylosing spondylitis synovial fluid.

TCRdb recomputed calls from the 5' RACE reads with MiXCR, one row per CDR3 protein. The sample has 650,000 to 800,000 distinct CDR3 sequences; around 20% are singletons. This clonotype was seen once. Its cognate antigen is unknown. Germline loops: CDR1 SQVTM, CDR2 ANQGSEA. The V segment lost 4 bases and the J segment 4 bases; nucleotides outside the gene matches: 3. The CDR3 totals 13 residues. This TCR was sampled from a male donor with ankylosing spondylitis. The V and J genes are TRBV29-1 and TRBJ2-4; the match to TRBD1 covers 8 bases. Sequenced: blood, either unsorted or a sorted T cell fraction (not recorded which). For the CDR3, the DNA is TGCAGCGTTGCGGACAGGGCGAAAAACATTCAGTACTTC. Its protein product is CSVADRAKNIQYF.